One sample yielded the 9 T cell receptor beta chains listed below, sequenced in a study of T cells in Graves' hyperthyroidism and ophthalmopathy. Researchers amplified the TCR beta CDR3 regions from RNA transcripts. In the first-round RT-PCR of the TCR CDR3, the HTBI primer set was used. MiXCR, run by TCRdb on the multiplex PCR reads, gives a single entry per CDR3 protein. This sample has some 440,000 distinct CDR3 sequences, with 15% to 19% found just once. Material for sequencing was blood. These receptors all stem from a woman between 18 and 30 years old with Graves' hyperthyroidism.

This clonotype came up many times. V gene TRBV11-2 combines with J gene TRBJ2-1; TRBD2 matches 7 bases. The CDR3 extends over 14 amino acids. The V gene end was trimmed by 6 bases and the J gene end by 8 bases; junction bases not matched to a gene: 10. From germline, CDR1 is SGHAT and CDR2 FQNNGV. The CDR3 nucleotides read TGTGCCAGCAGAATAAGCGGGGTGATCCATGAGCAGTTCTTC. Translation gives CASRISGVIHEQFF.

The V call is TRBV15, the J call TRBJ1-6; D is uncertain. Germline CDR1 and CDR2: LNHNV and YYDKDF (reference sequence). V gave up 0 bases and J gave up 7 bases, with 4 bases separating them. The CDR3 sequence is 13 residues long. CDR3 residues: CATSRDQNSPLHF. CDR3 nucleotides: TGTGCCACCAGCAGAGATCAAAATTCACCCCTCCACTTT. The full variable domain, its missing parts supplied by reference TRBV15 and TRBJ1-6, is DAMVIQNPRYQVTQFGKPVTLSCSQTLNHNVMYWYQQKSSQAPKLLFHYYDKDFNNEADTPDNFQSRRPNTSFCFLDIRSPGLGDTAMYLCATSRDQNSPLHFGNGTRLTVT.

This clonotype was picked up many times. This chain links TRBV20-1 with TRBJ2-7; 8 nucleotides match TRBD2. Trimming took 6 bases from V and 3 from J; bases not matched to a gene: 10. This CDR3 contains 14 residues. Germline CDR1 reads DFQATT; CDR2 reads SNEGSKA (reference sequence). CDR3 sequence reads: CSAVGLAGRYEQYF. The CDR3 nucleotides are TGCAGTGCCGTAGGGCTAGCGGGTCGCTACGAGCAGTACTTC.

This clonotype was counted at least ten times. This chain links TRBV18 with TRBJ1-4; no clear D. Trimming stripped 5 bases from V and 5 bases from J, with 9 bases between. Germline V gives CDR1 KGHSH, CDR2 LQKENI. CDR3 length equals 13 residues. Here the CDR3 reads CASSSQANEKLFF. In DNA form, the CDR3 reads TGTGCCAGCTCATCACAAGCGAATGAAAAACTGTTTTTT.

This clonotype was seen many times. The V gene is TRBV6-2 or TRBV6-3, the J gene TRBJ2-1; no clear D. This CDR3 has 13 residues. The germline V gene encodes CDR1 MNHEY and CDR2 SVGEGT. V lost 7 bases to trimming and J lost 11 bases, with 18 bases between them. The CDR3 spells CASTGLGNAQQFF. In DNA form, the CDR3 reads TGTGCCAGCACAGGATTGGGTAACGCTCAGCAGTTCTTC.

The chain joins TRBV7-9 to TRBJ1-5; TRBD1 aligns across 11 bases. Germline trimming cut 5 bases from V and 7 bases from J; bases unmatched to any gene: 4. Germline CDR1 SEHNR, CDR2 FQNEAQ (reference sequence). The CDR3 runs to 14 residues. CDR3 bases: TGTGCCAGCAGCAAAGGGACAGGGGGGCAGCCCCAGCATTTT. It encodes CASSKGTGGQPQHF.

The chain couples TRBV3-1 to TRBJ2-2, with 15 bases lining up with TRBD2. Germline V lookup: CDR1 LGHDT, CDR2 YNNKEL (reference sequence). V lost 4 bases, J lost 7 bases, and 4 bases stayed unmatched. CDR3 length: 16 amino acids. CDR3 in DNA: TGTGCCAGCAGCCTTGGACTAGCGGGAGGGTACGGGGAGCTGTTTTTT. Protein: CASSLGLAGGYGELFF.

This clonotype appeared a few times. CDR3 protein: CASSQDRGTVNEKLFF. CDR3 nucleotides: TGCGCCAGCAGCCAAGATCGAGGGACAGTTAATGAAAAACTGTTTTTT. This sequence joins TRBV4-1 and TRBJ1-4, with TRBD1 matching 7 bases. The V and J ends lost 0 bases and 4 bases, in that order; junction bases with no gene match: 5. The CDR3 length is 16 residues. Germline values: CDR1 MGHRA, CDR2 YSYEKL.

This chain joins TRBV3-1 and TRBJ2-1, with 9 bases that match TRBD1. Trimming cost V 1 base and J 7 bases; bases outside gene matches: 2. CDR1 and CDR2 (germline): LGHDT, YNNKEL (reference sequence). The CDR3 loop spans 14 amino acids. CDR3 sequence reads: CASSQGDRVNEQFF. CDR3 DNA sequence: TGTGCCAGCAGCCAAGGGGACAGGGTGAATGAGCAGTTCTTC.